The TCR beta chain under discussion was sequenced for a study of blood T cell repertoires in COVID-19. From germline, CDR1 is KGHSH and CDR2 LQKENI. This CDR3 is 13 amino acids long. V lost 2 bases and J lost 6, with 7 bases in between. Sequenced by immunoSEQ multiplex PCR; TCRdb stores in-frame clones only, minus some. This sample has a few hundred thousand clones, with around 87% found just once. Specimen: peripheral blood. The receptor was isolated from a woman in her thirties or forties with COVID-19, enrolled during active disease. The rearrangement uses TRBV18 and TRBJ2-2; D possibly corresponds to TRBD1 (5 bases). CDR3 sequence: CASSPGASGELFF. DNA for the CDR3: TGTGCCAGCTCACCAGGGGCGTCCGGGGAGCTGTTTTTT.